This T cell receptor (beta chain) was sequenced for a study of T cells in Graves' hyperthyroidism and ophthalmopathy. J lost 1 base, V lost 6 bases, and 6 bases had no gene match. This CDR3 is 15 amino acids long. Germline CDR1 DFQATT, CDR2 SNEGSKA (reference sequence). This clonotype showed up many times. Regions amplified from RNA transcripts were the TCR beta CDR3 regions. The TCR CDR3 first-round RT-PCR relied on the HTBI primer set. TCRdb used MiXCR to reprocess the multiplex PCR reads, holding one entry per CDR3 protein. The sample consists of a few hundred thousand distinct CDR3 sequences, less than 20% of them appearing once.

V and J are TRBV20-1 and TRBJ2-1, with TRBD1 identical over 10 bases. This receptor was taken from a woman aged 18-35 years with Graves' hyperthyroidism that later progressed to Graves' ophthalmopathy. Sequencing was carried out using blood. The CDR3 DNA follows: TGCAGTGCGAGACAGGGGGCGCGGTCCTACAATGAGCAGTTCTTC. The encoded protein is CSARQGARSYNEQFF.